This record concerns one T cell receptor beta chain sequence. TCRdb keeps only in-frame clones here, not all; method: immunoSEQ multiplex PCR. Found here are about 73,000 clones, about 80% of them singletons; the top ten hold around 28%. V dropped 1 base and J dropped 5 bases, with 10 bases sitting between them. Germline lookup yields CDR1 SGHRS and CDR2 YFSETQ. This CDR3 is built from 14 residues. The record originates from a study of blood T cell repertoires in COVID-19. This receptor was identified in a human donor in a cohort sampled during active COVID-19. Sequenced: peripheral blood. This chain joins TRBV5-1 and TRBJ2-1, with a tentative D call TRBD1 (6 bases). This chain's CDR3 is CASSLSDRNNEQFF. DNA of the CDR3: TGCGCCAGCAGCTTGAGCGACAGGAACAATGAGCAGTTCTTC.